Each of the 13 T cell receptor beta chains below was sequenced from the same sample in a study of beta chain features in type 1 diabetes. General study results and limits: There was a moderate but significant shortening of TCRB CDR3s in all four CD4+ subsets of Type 1 diabetes patients.

The antigens for these receptors are not known. Expressed TCRB transcripts were sequenced after all isolated RNA was converted to cDNA. Using immunoSEQ multiplex PCR, the repertoire was profiled, and TCRdb retains in-frame clones only, with some absent. The sample shows 400,000 or so clones, roughly an eighth of them seen only once. Sequencing was carried out using naive CD4+ T cells from blood. The receptors shown here come from a woman younger than 35 with type 1 diabetes.

Turning to this clone: The same CDR3 arises from other DNA sequences in this sample as well. The chain joins TRBV5-1 to TRBJ2-1; a weak D match, TRBD1 (6 bases). The ends were cut back, 2 bases at V and 0 bases at J, with 12 bases in the middle. This CDR3 has 16 residues. CDR1 and CDR2 from the germline V gene are SGHRS and YFSETQ. The CDR3 loop is CASSLGGGSSYNEQFF. The CDR3 bases are TGCGCCAGCAGCTTAGGTGGGGGCAGCTCCTACAATGAGCAGTTCTTC. Together with reference TRBV5-1 and TRBJ2-1, the CDR3 gives the full variable domain: KAGVTQTPRYLIKTRGQQVTLSCSPISGHRSVSWYQQTPGQGLQFLFEYFSETQRNKGNFPGRFSGRQFSNSRSEMNVSTLELGDSALYLCASSLGGGSSYNEQFFGPGTRLTVL.

CDR3 DNA: TGTGCCAGCAGCACCGGGACAGGGTATCAGTACTTC. Its translation: CASSTGTGYQYF. This chain connects TRBV6-5 to TRBJ2-7; TRBD1 matches 9 bases. This CDR3 comprises 12 residues. V shed 6 bases, J shed 10 bases, and the junction held 7 bases outside the gene matches. Germline CDR1 and CDR2: MNHEY and SVGAGI.

This clone has more than one count but fewer than ten. The chain has TRBV29-1 and TRBJ2-1; maybe TRBD1 (6 bases). Germline V CDR1 and CDR2: SQVTM, ANQGSEA. V was shortened by 4 bases and J by 5 bases, with 12 bases between the two germline ends. The length of the CDR3 is 13 residues. CDR3 region: CSVGQVLNNEQFF. In DNA, the CDR3 is TGCAGCGTTGGACAGGTATTAAACAATGAGCAGTTCTTC.

There are a few counts of this clone. This chain links TRBV4-3 with TRBJ2-5; TRBD2 matches 11 bases. This CDR3 spans 15 amino acids. J lost 4 bases, V lost 4 bases, and 5 bases had no gene match. Germline V gene data show CDR1 as LGHNA and CDR2 as YSLEER. The CDR3 DNA follows: TGCGCCAGCAGCCTTGGGACTAGCGGAAGAGAGACCCAGTACTTC. This translates into CASSLGTSGRETQYF.

This clone was found a few times. This chain uses TRBV30 with TRBJ2-7; possibly TRBD2 for D (5 bases). Germline V gene lookup returns CDR1 GTSNPN and CDR2 SVGIG (reference sequence). Trimming pared 5 bases from V and 1 base from J, leaving 12 bases between. This CDR3 region has 13 residues. In DNA form, the CDR3 reads TGTGCCTGGGTACCGGGAAGTTCCTACGAGCAGTACTTC. Translated, it gives CAWVPGSSYEQYF. The whole variable domain, remainder taken from reference TRBV30 and TRBJ2-7, is SQTIHQWPATLVQPVGSPLSLECTVEGTSNPNLYWYRQAAGRGLQLLFYSVGIGQISSEVPQNLSASRPQDRQFILSSKKLLLSDSGFYLCAWVPGSSYEQYFGPGTRLTVT.

The chain carries TRBV10-3 and TRBJ2-5; 7 nucleotides line up with TRBD2. CDR3 length equals 15 residues. The J segment lost 2 bases and the V segment lost 3 bases, leaving 6 bases of the junction unmatched. Germline loops: CDR1 ENHRY, CDR2 SYGVKD. DNA of the CDR3: TGTGCCATCAGTGATTTAGCGGGTCATCAAGAGACCCAGTACTTC. This translates into CAISDLAGHQETQYF.

Written as DNA, the CDR3 is TGTGCCAGCAGTTACCGGGGGAAGAGAGGCCAGTACTTC. This translates into CASSYRGKRGQYF. The chain combines TRBV6-5 with TRBJ2-5; tentatively, D is TRBD2 (6 bases). CDR1 is MNHEY and CDR2 is SVGAGI in the germline V gene. The CDR3 is 13 residues long. Trimming cost V 2 bases and J 10 bases, with 14 bases left between them.

V usage is TRBV2 and J usage is TRBJ2-3, with D possibly matching TRBD2 (6 bases). V gave up 5 bases and J gave up 1 base, with 13 bases separating them. The CDR3 is made up of 15 amino acids. Per the germline V gene, CDR1 is SNHLY and CDR2 is FYNNEI. Here the CDR3 reads CASSPIGGRTDTQYF. CDR3 in DNA: TGTGCCAGCAGTCCCATCGGGGGTCGCACAGATACGCAGTATTTT.

This chain connects TRBV29-1 to TRBJ1-3; TRBD1 is a possible D gene (5 bases). CDR3 length equals 12 residues. V lost 7 bases and J lost 4, with 11 bases in between. CDR1 is SQVTM and CDR2 is ANQGSEA in the germline V gene. CDR3 region: CSAADNGNTIYF. The CDR3 nucleotides read TGCAGCGCCGCGGACAACGGAAACACCATATATTTT.

This clone was counted between two and nine times. V is TRBV19 and J is TRBJ2-7; possibly TRBD1 for D (6 bases). The germline V and J ends were trimmed by 6 bases and 6 bases, with 12 bases remaining between them. Looked up from germline, CDR1 is LNHDA and CDR2 is SQIVND (reference sequence). This CDR3 contains 12 residues. Here the CDR3 DNA reads TGTGCCAGTAGATCGACAGGAGGCGAGCAGTACTTC. Translating it yields CASRSTGGEQYF.

The gene calls are TRBV30 and TRBJ1-1; D is unclear. V lost 0 bases to trimming and J lost 3 bases, with 11 bases between them. The CDR3 is 14 residues long. CDR1 is GTSNPN, CDR2 SVGIG, per germline (reference sequence). CDR3 sequence reads: CAWSVRRLYTEAFF. CDR3 in DNA: TGTGCCTGGAGTGTACGTCGGTTGTACACTGAAGCTTTCTTT.

The gene calls are TRBV6-5 and TRBJ2-7; D perhaps matches TRBD2 (6 bases). The V gene's germline CDR1 is MNHEY and CDR2 SVGAGI. Trimming stripped 2 bases from V and 4 bases from J, with 15 bases between. CDR3 length: 15 residues. CDR3 protein: CASSYISASVYEQYF. The CDR3 nucleotides read TGTGCCAGCAGTTACATTTCGGCTAGCGTGTACGAGCAGTACTTC.

This clone was seen a handful of times. The gene calls are TRBV11-2 and TRBJ2-3, with D tentatively TRBD2 (6 bases). CDR1 is SGHAT, CDR2 FQNNGV, per germline. The CDR3 has 16 amino acids. Trimming took off 2 bases at V and 0 bases at J, with 12 bases between the two ends. The CDR3, as DNA: TGTGCCAGCAGCTTAACCATTCGGGGGAGCACAGATACGCAGTATTTT. Amino acids: CASSLTIRGSTDTQYF.